This T cell receptor beta chain was recorded in a study of human T cells and chemical hapten exposure. The junction had 10 bases not matched to a gene; V was cut back by 7 bases and J by 8 bases. CDR3 size: 14 residues. Germline CDR1 and CDR2: LGHNT and FRNRAP. General study findings and limits: After DPC sensitization, TCRs above 1 in 1000 frequency showed no change.

Described time point: pre-sensitization, week 0. The sample's treatment: therapeutic diphenylcyclopropenone sensitization with weekly scalp DPC. This clonotype was seen repeatedly, ten times or more. Its specificity is unknown. TCRdb reanalysed the RACE reads using MiXCR and keeps one entry per CDR3 protein. This table holds roughly 110,000 distinct CDR3 sequences, around 10% found once. J is TRBJ2-4 and V is TRBV12-5, with 8 nucleotides matching TRBD2. The TCR originated in a woman in her fifties or sixties with alopecia areata. Some clones in this sample may be carry-over from other donors' samples. The sample in question was whole blood, obtained in connection with sensitization to the hapten diphenylcyclopropenone (DPC). CDR3 bases: TGTGCTAGTGCCCCAGACGGGGGGGCTTACATTCAGTACTTC. Translating gives CASAPDGGAYIQYF.